This T cell receptor beta chain was sequenced during a study of blood T cells in healthy people across ages. V lost 6 bases and J 5 bases, leaving 10 bases between the germline ends. CDR3 length: 12 amino acids. The germline V gene has CDR1 SGHDT and CDR2 YYEEEE. Each donor's blood draw was roughly 10 milliliters of peripheral blood. Combining a sample-barcoded 5' primer with a J-beta primer mix, a second PCR ran for 7 to 11 cycles. Researchers report that a template-switch adaptor with 12 random nucleotides tagged each cDNA molecule. TCRdb reprocessed the 5' RACE reads with MiXCR, giving one entry per CDR3 protein. The sample shows 1.2 million to 1.5 million distinct CDR3 sequences, approximately 42% of them seen only once.

The TCR comes from a woman aged 18 to 35 in good health. J is TRBJ2-3 and V is TRBV5-6; D unresolved. Sequenced input: blood. CDR3 DNA sequence: TGTGCCAGCACCTCTTCTTTAGATACGCAGTATTTT. Translated: CASTSSLDTQYF.